This note documents a single T cell receptor (beta chain) sequence. Its antigen is currently unknown. The CDR3 covers 14 residues. Germline CDR1 reads MNHEY; CDR2 reads SVGAGI. V lost 0 bases, J lost 4 bases, and 10 bases lay in between. This entry comes from a study of OX40 agonist ivuxolimab in advanced cancers. Overall study: Of the participants, around 43% had some prior anti-PD-1, anti-PD-L1 or anti-CTLA-4 therapy, which was allowed. Overall study findings and caveats: On average, a greater number of expanded clones characterised CD8+ T cells relative to CD4+.

Clones were read by immunoSEQ multiplex PCR, and TCRdb kept only the in-frame ones, dropping some. This sample has around 61,000 clones; 84% occur once, and the top ten carry 2% to 3%. Autoimmune disease history or systemic immunosuppression meant exclusion. Sampling times: baseline, cycle 4 day 1, cycle 7 day 1. The source of this sequence is an adult with an advanced solid tumor such as melanoma, head and neck, liver or kidney cancer. The V call is TRBV6-5, the J call TRBJ2-7; no reliable D call. The sample here was CD4+ or CD8+ T cells sorted from blood, taken in a trial of the OX40 agonist ivuxolimab. CDR3 sequence reads: CASSYSISAYEQYF. In DNA form, the CDR3 reads TGTGCCAGCAGTTACTCGATATCGGCATACGAGCAGTACTTC.